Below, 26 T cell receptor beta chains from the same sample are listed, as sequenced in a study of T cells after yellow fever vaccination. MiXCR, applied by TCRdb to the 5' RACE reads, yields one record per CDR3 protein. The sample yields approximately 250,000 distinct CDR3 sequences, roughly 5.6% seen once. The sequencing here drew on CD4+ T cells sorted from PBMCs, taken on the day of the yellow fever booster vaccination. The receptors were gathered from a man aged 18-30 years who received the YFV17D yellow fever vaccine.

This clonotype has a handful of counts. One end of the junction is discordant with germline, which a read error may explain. For the CDR3, the DNA is TGTGCCAGCAGTAAAGCCCCAGTCTCTGCCACCTATGGCTACACCTTC. This gives the protein CASSKAPVSATYGYTF. The rearrangement links TRBV2 to TRBJ1-2; D not certain. This CDR3 is built from 16 residues. Germline V gene lookup returns CDR1 SNHLY and CDR2 FYNNEI.

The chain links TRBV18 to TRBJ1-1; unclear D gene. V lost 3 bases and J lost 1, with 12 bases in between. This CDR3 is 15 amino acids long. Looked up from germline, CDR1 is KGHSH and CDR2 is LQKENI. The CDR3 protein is CASSPPSLSNTEAFF. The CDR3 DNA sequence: TGTGCCAGCTCACCTCCCTCACTTTCGAACACTGAAGCTTTCTTT.

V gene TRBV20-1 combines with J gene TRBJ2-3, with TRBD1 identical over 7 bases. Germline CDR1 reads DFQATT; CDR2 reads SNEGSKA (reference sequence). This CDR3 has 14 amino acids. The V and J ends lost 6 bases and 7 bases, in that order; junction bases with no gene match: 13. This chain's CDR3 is CSASLGGAFNTQYF. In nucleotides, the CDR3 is TGCAGTGCCAGCTTAGGGGGCGCGTTTAATACGCAGTATTTT.

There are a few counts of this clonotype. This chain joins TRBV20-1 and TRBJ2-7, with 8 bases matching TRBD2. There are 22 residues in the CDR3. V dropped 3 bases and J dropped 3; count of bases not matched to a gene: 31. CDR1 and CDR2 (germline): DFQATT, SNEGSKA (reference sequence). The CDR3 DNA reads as TGCAGTGCTAGCCCCGGGACTAGTGGAATGGATGGGAAGGGTGTGGGGCACTACGAGCAGTACTTC. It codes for CSASPGTSGMDGKGVGHYEQYF.

In DNA, the CDR3 is TGTGCCAGCAGACAAAACAGGGCGAACACCGGGGAGCTGTTTTTT. Amino acids: CASRQNRANTGELFF. The genes are TRBV6-1 and TRBJ2-2, with D possibly TRBD1 on 6 matching bases. The germline V gene encodes CDR1 MNHNS and CDR2 SASEGT. The CDR3 is 15 amino acids. Trimming left V 6 bases short and J 0 bases short, with 11 bases between.

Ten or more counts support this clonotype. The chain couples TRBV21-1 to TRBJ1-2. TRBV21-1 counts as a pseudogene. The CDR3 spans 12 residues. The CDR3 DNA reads TGTGCCAGCGGAGGATCTTTCTATGGCTACACCTTC. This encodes CASGGSFYGYTF.

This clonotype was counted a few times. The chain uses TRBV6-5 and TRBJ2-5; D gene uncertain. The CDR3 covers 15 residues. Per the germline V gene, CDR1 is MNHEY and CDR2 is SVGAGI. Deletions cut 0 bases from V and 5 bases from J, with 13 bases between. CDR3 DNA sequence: TGTGCCAGCAGTTACTCCTCCTTCTCTATCGAGACCCAGTACTTC. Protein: CASSYSSFSIETQYF.

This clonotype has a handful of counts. The CDR3 nucleotides are TGTGCCAGCAGCACCCCAACTAATGAAAAACTGTTTTTT. Translating gives CASSTPTNEKLFF. The chain joins TRBV7-2 to TRBJ1-4, with D hard to call. Per the germline V gene, CDR1 is SGHTA and CDR2 is FQGNSA. The CDR3 contains 13 residues. V dropped 5 bases and J dropped 0 bases, with 4 bases sitting between them. The full variable domain, completed using reference TRBV7-2 and TRBJ1-4, is GAGVSQSPSNKVTEKGKDVELRCDPISGHTALYWYRQSLGQGLEFLIYFQGNSAPDKSGLPSDRFSAERTGGSVSTLTIQRTQQEDSAVYLCASSTPTNEKLFFGSGTQLSVL.

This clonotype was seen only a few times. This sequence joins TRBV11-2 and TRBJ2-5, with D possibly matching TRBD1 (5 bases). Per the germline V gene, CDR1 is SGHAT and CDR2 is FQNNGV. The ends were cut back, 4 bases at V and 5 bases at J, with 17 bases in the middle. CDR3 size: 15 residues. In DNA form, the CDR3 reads TGTGCCAGCAGCTCACCGGCAGGGAAGTGGGAGACCCAGTACTTC. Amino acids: CASSSPAGKWETQYF.

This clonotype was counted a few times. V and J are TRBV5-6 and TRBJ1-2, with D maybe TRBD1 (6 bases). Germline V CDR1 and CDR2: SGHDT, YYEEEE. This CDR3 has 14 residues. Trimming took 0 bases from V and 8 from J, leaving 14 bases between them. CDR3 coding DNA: TGTGCCAGCAGCTTGGCCGGGGGACAACCCGGCTACACCTTC. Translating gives CASSLAGGQPGYTF. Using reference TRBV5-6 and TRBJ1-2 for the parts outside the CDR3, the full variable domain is DAGVTQSPTHLIKTRGQQVTLRCSPKSGHDTVSWYQQALGQGPQFIFQYYEEEERQRGNFPDRFSGHQFPNYSSELNVNALLLGDSALYLCASSLAGGQPGYTFGSGTRLTVV.

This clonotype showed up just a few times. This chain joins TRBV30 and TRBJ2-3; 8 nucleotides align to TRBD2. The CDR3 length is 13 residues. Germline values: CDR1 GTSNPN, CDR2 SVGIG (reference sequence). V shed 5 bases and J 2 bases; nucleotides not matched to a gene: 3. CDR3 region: CAWSGGPTDTQYF. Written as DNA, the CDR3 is TGTGCCTGGTCGGGGGGGCCCACAGATACGCAGTATTTT.

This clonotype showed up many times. The CDR3 sequence is CASRNPTSGADTQYF. CDR3 nucleotide sequence: TGTGCCAGCAGAAACCCGACTAGCGGGGCCGATACGCAGTATTTT. This rearrangement joins TRBV5-5 to TRBJ2-3; 11 bases line up with TRBD2. V dropped 5 bases and J dropped 6; count of bases not matched to a gene: 8. Germline values: CDR1 SGHKS, CDR2 YYEKEE (reference sequence). This CDR3 is 15 amino acids long.

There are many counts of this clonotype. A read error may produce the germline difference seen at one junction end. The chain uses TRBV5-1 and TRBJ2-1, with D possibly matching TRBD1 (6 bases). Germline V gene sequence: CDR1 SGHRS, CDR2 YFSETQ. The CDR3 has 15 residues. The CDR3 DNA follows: TGTGCCAGCAGCCTTGCAGGGGCGTCGTACAATGAGCAGTTCTTC. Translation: CASSLAGASYNEQFF.

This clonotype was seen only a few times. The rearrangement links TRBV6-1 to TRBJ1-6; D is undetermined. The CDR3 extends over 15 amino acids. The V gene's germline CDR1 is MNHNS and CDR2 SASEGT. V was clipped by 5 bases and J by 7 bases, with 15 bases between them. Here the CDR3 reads CASSPRASGNSPLHF. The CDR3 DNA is TGTGCCAGCAGTCCGCGGGCCAGCGGGAATTCACCCCTCCACTTT.

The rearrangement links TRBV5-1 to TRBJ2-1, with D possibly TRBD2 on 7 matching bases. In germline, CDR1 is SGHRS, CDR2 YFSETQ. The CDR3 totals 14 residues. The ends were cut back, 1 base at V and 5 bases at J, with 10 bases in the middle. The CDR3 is CASSLPGGHNEQFF. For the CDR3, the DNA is TGCGCCAGCAGCTTGCCGGGGGGCCACAATGAGCAGTTCTTC.

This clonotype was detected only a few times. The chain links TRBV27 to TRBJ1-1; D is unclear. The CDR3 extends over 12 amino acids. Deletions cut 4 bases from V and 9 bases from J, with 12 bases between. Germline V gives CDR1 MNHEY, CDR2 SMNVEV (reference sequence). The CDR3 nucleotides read TGTGCCAGCAGTTCCCCGACTAGAAAAGCTTTCTTT. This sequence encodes CASSSPTRKAFF.

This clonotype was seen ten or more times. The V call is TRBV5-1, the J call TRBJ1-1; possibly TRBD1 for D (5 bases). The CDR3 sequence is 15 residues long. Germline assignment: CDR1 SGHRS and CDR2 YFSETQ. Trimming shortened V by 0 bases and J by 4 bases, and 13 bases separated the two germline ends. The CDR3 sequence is CASSLEGRAGTEAFF. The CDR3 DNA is TGCGCCAGCAGCTTGGAGGGCAGGGCGGGCACTGAAGCTTTCTTT.

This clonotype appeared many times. In DNA, the CDR3 is TGCGCCAGCCACCCTGGGGGTCAGGGAGCCTACGAGCAGTACTTC. This translates into CASHPGGQGAYEQYF. The J gene is TRBJ2-7, the V gene TRBV5-1; D is tentatively TRBD1 or TRBD2 (5 bases each). Trimming took off 7 bases at V and 2 bases at J, with 19 bases between the two ends. CDR3 length: 15 residues. Germline-derived CDR1 and CDR2 are SGHRS and YFSETQ.

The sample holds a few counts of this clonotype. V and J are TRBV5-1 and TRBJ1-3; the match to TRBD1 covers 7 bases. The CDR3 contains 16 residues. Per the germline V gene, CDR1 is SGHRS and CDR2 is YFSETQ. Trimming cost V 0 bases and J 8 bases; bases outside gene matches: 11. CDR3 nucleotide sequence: TGCGCCAGCAGCTTGGAGAAGGGGGCGATGCCGGACACCATATATTTT. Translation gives CASSLEKGAMPDTIYF.

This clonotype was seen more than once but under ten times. DNA for the CDR3: TGCAGTGCTCGCGGGGCCACAATACAGTTCTTC. It yields the protein CSARGATIQFF. The chain links TRBV20-1 to TRBJ2-1, with D maybe TRBD2 (6 bases). The CDR3 is 11 amino acids. Trimming removed 5 bases from V and 13 bases from J, with 15 bases in between. Germline assignment: CDR1 DFQATT and CDR2 SNEGSKA (reference sequence).

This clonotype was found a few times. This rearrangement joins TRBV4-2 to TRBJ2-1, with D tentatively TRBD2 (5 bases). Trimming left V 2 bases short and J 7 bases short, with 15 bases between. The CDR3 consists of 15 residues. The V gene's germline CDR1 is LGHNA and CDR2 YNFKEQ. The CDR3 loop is CASSQQSGRINEQFF. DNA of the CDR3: TGTGCCAGCAGCCAACAAAGCGGACGGATTAATGAGCAGTTCTTC.

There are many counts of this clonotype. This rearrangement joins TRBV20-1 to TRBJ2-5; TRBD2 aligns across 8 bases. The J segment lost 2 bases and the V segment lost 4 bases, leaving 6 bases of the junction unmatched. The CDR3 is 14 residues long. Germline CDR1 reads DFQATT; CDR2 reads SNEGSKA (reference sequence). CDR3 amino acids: CSATRLALQETQYF. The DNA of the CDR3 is TGCAGTGCTACCCGACTAGCGCTTCAAGAGACCCAGTACTTC.

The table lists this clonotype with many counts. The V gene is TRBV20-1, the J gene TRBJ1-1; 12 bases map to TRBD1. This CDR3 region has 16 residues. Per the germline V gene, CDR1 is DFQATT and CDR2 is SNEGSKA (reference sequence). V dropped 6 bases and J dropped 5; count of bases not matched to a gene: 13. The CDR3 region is CSALRDRGRRWTEAFF. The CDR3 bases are TGCAGTGCCCTTCGGGACAGGGGGCGACGGTGGACTGAAGCTTTCTTT.

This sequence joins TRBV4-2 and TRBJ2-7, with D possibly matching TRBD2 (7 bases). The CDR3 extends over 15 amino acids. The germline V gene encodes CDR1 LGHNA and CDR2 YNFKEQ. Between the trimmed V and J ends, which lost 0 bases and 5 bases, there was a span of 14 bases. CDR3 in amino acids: CASSQDLGGPDEQYV. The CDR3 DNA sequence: TGTGCCAGCAGCCAAGATCTCGGGGGGCCAGACGAGCAGTACGTC.

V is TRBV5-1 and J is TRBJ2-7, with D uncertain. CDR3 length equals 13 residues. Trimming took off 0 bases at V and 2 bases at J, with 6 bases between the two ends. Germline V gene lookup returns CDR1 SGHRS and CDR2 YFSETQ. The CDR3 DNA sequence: TGCGCCAGCAGCTTGGGAGACGCCTACGAGCAGTACGTC. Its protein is CASSLGDAYEQYV.

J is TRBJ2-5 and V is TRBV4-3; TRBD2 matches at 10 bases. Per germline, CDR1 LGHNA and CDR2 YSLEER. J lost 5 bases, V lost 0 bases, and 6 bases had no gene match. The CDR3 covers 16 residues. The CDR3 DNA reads TGCGCCAGCAGCCAAGATCCTAGCGGGGGATGGGAGACCCAGTACTTC. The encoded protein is CASSQDPSGGWETQYF.